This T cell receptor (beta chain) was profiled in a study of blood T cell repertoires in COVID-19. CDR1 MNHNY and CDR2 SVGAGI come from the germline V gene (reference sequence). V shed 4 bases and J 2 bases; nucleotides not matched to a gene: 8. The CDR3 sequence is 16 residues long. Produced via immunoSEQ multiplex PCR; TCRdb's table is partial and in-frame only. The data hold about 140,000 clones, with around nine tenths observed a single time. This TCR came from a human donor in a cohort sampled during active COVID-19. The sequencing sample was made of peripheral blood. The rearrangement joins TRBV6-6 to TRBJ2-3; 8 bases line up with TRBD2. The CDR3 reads CASSWVAGMVTDTQYF. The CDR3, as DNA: TGTGCCAGCAGTTGGGTAGCGGGGATGGTCACAGATACGCAGTATTTT.